Sequencing of this T cell receptor (beta chain) was carried out in a study of technical replicates of blood from a few donors. The protocol was immunoSEQ multiplex PCR, while the TCRdb copy is restricted to in-frame clones and leaves out a portion. The sample holds about 8,700 clones, 91% seen once. Sequences were obtained from PBMCs. The TCR originated in a human donor in good health.

CDR3 sequence: CASSLRGIRTGELFF. The DNA of the CDR3 is TGTGCCAGCAGTTTAAGGGGTATTCGCACCGGGGAGCTGTTTTTT. The chain carries TRBV28 and TRBJ2-2; the D gene is possibly TRBD1 (5 bases). CDR1 is MDHEN and CDR2 is SYDVKM in the germline V gene. This CDR3 comprises 15 residues. V gave up 2 bases and J gave up 4 bases, with 11 bases separating them.